Listed below are T cell receptor beta chains from one sample, sequenced in a study of shared clonotypes between healthy human individuals. TCRdb's copy holds only in-frame clones and misses some; the assay was immunoSEQ multiplex PCR. The sample lists about 1 million clones, around 74% occurring once. The sequenced sample consisted of memory CD4+ T cells sorted from blood. These receptors all come from a man younger than 35 in good health. Each CDR3 is given with its conserved first and last residue. The order of the fields is J gene, V gene, D gene, clone size, CDR3 DNA, CDR3 protein. A D gene is named only where the DNA matches it firmly. Some rows mark clone size as missing; the rest say once, few, many or name a class of expanded clone.

TRBJ1-1 | TRBV5-1 | . | once | TGCGCCAGCAGCTTTACAATGTTGAACACTGAAGCTTTCTTT | CASSFTMLNTEAFF
TRBJ1-1 | TRBV7-2 | . | once | TGTGCCAGCAGCGAACGGCCCTTACCGTTTGAAGCTTTCTTT | CASSERPLPFEAFF
TRBJ2-7 | TRBV7-9 | . | . | TGTGCCAGCAGCATCGGGACGCAGAACTACGAGCAGTACTTC | CASSIGTQNYEQYF
TRBJ2-7 | TRBV30 | TRBD1 | . | TGTGCCTGGAGTGTTTATCGGACAGGGAGGTACGAGCAGTACTTC | CAWSVYRTGRYEQYF
TRBJ1-2 | TRBV28 | . | . | TGTGCCAGCAGTTTGTCCGGCCTCTATGGCTACACCTTC | CASSLSGLYGYTF
TRBJ1-2 | TRBV29-1 | . | . | TGCAGCGTTGAAGTGTACCCAGATGGCTACACCTTC | CSVEVYPDGYTF
TRBJ2-7 | TRBV7-2 | TRBD1 | . | TGTGCCAGCAGCCCCGACAGGGGGCCGAGCGAGCAGTACTTC | CASSPDRGPSEQYF
TRBJ1-2 | TRBV7-9 | . | . | TGTGCCAGCAGCAGGACACTAGGGGACTATGGCTACACCTTC | CASSRTLGDYGYTF
TRBJ2-5 | TRBV5-1 | TRBD2 | . | TGCGCCAGCAGCCCCAGGGCTAGCGGGGCCGGCGAGACCCAGTACTTC | CASSPRASGAGETQYF
TRBJ2-1 | TRBV6-6 | . | . | TGTGCCAGCAGTTACCTGATAGGGGAAAATGAGCAGTTCTTC | CASSYLIGENEQFF
TRBJ1-5 | TRBV6-6 | . | . | TGTGCCAGCAGTCCTCGGACAGAACCCCAGCATTTT | CASSPRTEPQHF
TRBJ1-1 | TRBV5-1 | TRBD1 | once | TGCGCCAGCACTTCCGGGACAGGGGGCTTGACTGAAGCTTTCTTT | CASTSGTGGLTEAFF
TRBJ2-7 | TRBV18 | . | . | TGTGCCAGCTCACCGGGTGTGGGGTACGAGCAGTACTTC | CASSPGVGYEQYF
TRBJ2-5 | TRBV7-9 | TRBD2 | . | TGTGCCAGCAGCCCGGGGACTAGCGGGGGAGAGACCCAGTACTTC | CASSPGTSGGETQYF
TRBJ2-3 | TRBV5-1 | TRBD2 | few | TGCGCCAGCGGGCCACGTAGCGGGAGTGGCAATACGCAGTATTTT | CASGPRSGSGNTQYF
TRBJ2-3 | TRBV18 | . | . | TGTGCCAGCTCACTCACAAGCACAGATACGCAGTATTTT | CASSLTSTDTQYF
TRBJ2-7 | TRBV7-2 | TRBD2 | . | TGTGCCAGCAGCGCGCGCGGGGGACCGACCTACGAGCAGTACTTC | CASSARGGPTYEQYF
TRBJ1-5 | TRBV25-1 | TRBD1 | . | TGTGCCAGCAGTGAAACAGGGGTAGCCCAGCCCCAGCATTTT | CASSETGVAQPQHF
TRBJ1-4 | TRBV7-2 | . | few | TGTGCCAGCAGCCCTCCCACAGGAGGGGTCAAAGAAAAACTGTTTTTT | CASSPPTGGVKEKLFF
TRBJ1-2 | TRBV28 | . | . | TGTGCCAGCAGTTTACGAGGTTATGGCTACACCTTC | CASSLRGYGYTF
TRBJ2-1 | TRBV10-1 | . | few | TGCGCCAGCATCCAACTCCGGGGCCAGGGGTTTAACAATGAGCAGTTCTTC | CASIQLRGQGFNNEQFF
TRBJ1-2 | TRBV5-4 | . | . | TGTGCCAGCAGCTTGGAATTCGGGCAGGGGCACGGTGGCTACACCTTC | CASSLEFGQGHGGYTF